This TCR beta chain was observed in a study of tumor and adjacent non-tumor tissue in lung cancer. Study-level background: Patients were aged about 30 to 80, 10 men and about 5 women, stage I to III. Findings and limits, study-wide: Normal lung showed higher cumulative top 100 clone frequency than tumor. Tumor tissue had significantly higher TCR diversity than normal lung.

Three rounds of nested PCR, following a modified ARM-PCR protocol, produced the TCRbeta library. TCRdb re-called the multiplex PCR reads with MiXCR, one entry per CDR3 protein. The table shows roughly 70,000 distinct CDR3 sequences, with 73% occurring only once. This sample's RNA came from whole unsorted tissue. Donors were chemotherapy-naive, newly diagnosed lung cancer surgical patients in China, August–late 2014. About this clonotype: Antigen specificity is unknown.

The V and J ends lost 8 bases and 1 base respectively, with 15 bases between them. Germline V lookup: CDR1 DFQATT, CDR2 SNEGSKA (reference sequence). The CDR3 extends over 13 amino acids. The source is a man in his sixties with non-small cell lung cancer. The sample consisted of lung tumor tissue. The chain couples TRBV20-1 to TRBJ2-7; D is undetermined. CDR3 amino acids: CSSVVENSYEQYF. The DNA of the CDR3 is TGCAGTAGCGTAGTGGAGAATTCCTACGAGCAGTACTTC.